This T cell receptor (beta chain) stems from a study of early T cells in non-severe SARS-CoV-2 infection. Turning to the study itself: The study sequenced bulk RNA from unsorted whole blood, with chains unpaired.

Separate cDNA molecules each had unique molecular identifiers attached to them. TCRdb fed the 5' RACE reads into MiXCR, producing one record per CDR3 protein. The data contain over 30,000 distinct CDR3 sequences, approximately 7.1% of them singletons. In this sample, this clonotype is medium-sized. The sequence derives from an adult who was a healthcare worker with PCR-confirmed SARS-CoV-2 infection or an uninfected control (not recorded which). Here the sequenced sample was whole blood, taken at baseline.

The CDR3 here is CASSVAGGAYEQFF. The CDR3 nucleotides are TGTGCCAGCAGCGTAGCGGGAGGGGCGTATGAGCAGTTCTTC. The rearrangement uses TRBV9 and TRBJ2-1; TRBD2 agrees at 8 bases. V gave up 0 bases and J gave up 8 bases; unmatched junction bases: 4. CDR1 is SGDLS and CDR2 is YYNGEE in the germline V gene. The CDR3 has 14 amino acids.